This TCR beta chain was profiled in a study of shared clonotypes between healthy human individuals. This CDR3 has 14 residues. CDR1 and CDR2 from the germline V gene are MNHEY and SMNVEV (reference sequence). V shed 3 bases and J shed 2 bases, with 8 bases lying between them. The repertoire was sequenced with immunoSEQ multiplex PCR; TCRdb's copy has only in-frame clones and lacks some. This sample carries 2,500,000 or so clones, over 85% of them seen once, and the ten largest clones take about 0.34%. The chain joins TRBV27 to TRBJ2-1; no clear D. The sequencing input was naive CD4+ T cells from PBMCs. Regarding subset: CD45RA+ positively selected. The sequence came from a man younger than 35 in good health. Some clones in this sample may be carry-over from other donors' samples. The CDR3 sequence: CASSLASTYNEQFF. The CDR3, as DNA: TGTGCCAGCAGTTTGGCTTCCACCTACAATGAGCAGTTCTTC.